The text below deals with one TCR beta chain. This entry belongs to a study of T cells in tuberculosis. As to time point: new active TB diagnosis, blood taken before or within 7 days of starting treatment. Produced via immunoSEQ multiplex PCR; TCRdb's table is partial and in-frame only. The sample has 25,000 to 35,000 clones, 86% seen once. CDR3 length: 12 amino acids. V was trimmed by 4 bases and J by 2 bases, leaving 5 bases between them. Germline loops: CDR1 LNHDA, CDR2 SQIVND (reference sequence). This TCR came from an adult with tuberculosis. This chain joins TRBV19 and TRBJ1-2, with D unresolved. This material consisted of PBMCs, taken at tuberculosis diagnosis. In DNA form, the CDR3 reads TGTGCCAGTAGTAGGCAGAACTATGGCTACACCTTC. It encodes CASSRQNYGYTF.